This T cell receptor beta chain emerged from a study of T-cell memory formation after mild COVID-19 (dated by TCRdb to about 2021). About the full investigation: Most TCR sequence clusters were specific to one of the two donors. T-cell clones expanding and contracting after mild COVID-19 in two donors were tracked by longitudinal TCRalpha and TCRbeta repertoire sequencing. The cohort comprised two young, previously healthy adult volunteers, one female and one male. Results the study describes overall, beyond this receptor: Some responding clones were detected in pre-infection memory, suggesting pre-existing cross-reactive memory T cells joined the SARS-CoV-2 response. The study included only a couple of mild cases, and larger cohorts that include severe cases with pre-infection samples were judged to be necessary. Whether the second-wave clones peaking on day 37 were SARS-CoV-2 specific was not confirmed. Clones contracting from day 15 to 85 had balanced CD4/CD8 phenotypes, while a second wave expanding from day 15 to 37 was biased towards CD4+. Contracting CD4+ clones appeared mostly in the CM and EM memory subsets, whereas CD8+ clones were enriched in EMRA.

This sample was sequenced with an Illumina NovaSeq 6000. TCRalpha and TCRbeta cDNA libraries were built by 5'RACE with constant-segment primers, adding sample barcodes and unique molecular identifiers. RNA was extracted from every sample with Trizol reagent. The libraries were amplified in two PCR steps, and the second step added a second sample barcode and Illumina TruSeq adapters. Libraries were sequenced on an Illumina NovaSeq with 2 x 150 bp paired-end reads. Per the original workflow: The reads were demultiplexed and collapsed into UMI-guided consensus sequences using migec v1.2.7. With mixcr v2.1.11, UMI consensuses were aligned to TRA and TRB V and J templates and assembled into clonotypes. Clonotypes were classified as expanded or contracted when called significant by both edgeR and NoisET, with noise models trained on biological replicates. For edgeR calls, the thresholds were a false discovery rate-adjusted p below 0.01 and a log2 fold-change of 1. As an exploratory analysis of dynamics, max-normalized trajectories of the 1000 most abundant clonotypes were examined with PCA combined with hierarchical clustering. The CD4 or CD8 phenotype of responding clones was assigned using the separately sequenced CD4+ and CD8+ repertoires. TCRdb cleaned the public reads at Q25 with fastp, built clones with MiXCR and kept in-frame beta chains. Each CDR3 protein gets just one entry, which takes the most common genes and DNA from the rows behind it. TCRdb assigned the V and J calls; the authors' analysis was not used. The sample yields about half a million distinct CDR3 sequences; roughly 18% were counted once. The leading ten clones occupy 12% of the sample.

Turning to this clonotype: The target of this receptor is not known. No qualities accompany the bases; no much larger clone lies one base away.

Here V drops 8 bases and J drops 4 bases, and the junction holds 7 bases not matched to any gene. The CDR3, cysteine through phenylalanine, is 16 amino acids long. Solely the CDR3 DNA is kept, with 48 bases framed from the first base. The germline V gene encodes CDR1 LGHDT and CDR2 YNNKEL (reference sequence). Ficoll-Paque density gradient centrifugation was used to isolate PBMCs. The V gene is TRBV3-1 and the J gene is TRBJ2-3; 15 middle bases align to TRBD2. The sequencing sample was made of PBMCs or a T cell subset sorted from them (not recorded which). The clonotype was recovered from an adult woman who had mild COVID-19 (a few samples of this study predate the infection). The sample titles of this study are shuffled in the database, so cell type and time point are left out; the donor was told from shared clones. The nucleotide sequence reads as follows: TGTGCCAGCGCAACAGGGACTAGCGGGGGGTCAGATACGCAGTATTTT. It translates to CASATGTSGGSDTQYF.